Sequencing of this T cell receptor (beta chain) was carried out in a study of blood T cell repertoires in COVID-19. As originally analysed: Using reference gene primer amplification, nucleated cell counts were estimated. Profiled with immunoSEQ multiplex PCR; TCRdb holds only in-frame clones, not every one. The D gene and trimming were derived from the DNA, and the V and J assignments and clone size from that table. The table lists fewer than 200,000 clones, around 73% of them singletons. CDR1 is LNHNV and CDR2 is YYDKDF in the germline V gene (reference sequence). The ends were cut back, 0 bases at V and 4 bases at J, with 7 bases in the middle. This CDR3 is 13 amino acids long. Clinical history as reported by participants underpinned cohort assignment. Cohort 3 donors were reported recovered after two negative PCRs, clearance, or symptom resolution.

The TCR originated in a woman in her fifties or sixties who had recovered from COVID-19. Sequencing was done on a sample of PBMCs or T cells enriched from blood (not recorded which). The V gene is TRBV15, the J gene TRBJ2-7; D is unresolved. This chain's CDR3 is CATSREWSYEQYF. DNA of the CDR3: TGTGCCACCAGCAGAGAGTGGAGTTACGAGCAGTACTTC. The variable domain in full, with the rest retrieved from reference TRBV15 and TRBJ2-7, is DAMVIQNPRYQVTQFGKPVTLSCSQTLNHNVMYWYQQKSSQAPKLLFHYYDKDFNNEADTPDNFQSRRPNTSFCFLDIRSPGLGDTAMYLCATSREWSYEQYFGPGTRLTVT.